This TCR beta chain was found in a study of blood T cell repertoires in COVID-19. Some clones are missing from TCRdb's copy, which holds only in-frame ones; the method was immunoSEQ multiplex PCR. This table has 220,000 or so clones, 80% to 90% appearing once. V was clipped by 3 bases and J by 6 bases, with 17 bases between them. CDR1 and CDR2 from the germline V gene are KGHSH and LQKENI. The CDR3 totals 15 residues. The receptor's source is a man aged 25 to 40 with active or convalescent COVID-19. The chain combines TRBV18 with TRBJ1-2; D perhaps matches TRBD1 (6 bases). The sample taken for sequencing was peripheral blood. The CDR3 nucleotides read TGTGCCAGCTCACCGGGGGGGGTGACAGGCGATGGCTACACCTTC. Its protein is CASSPGGVTGDGYTF.